This is a list of T cell receptor beta chains from one sample in a study of blood T cells in healthy people across ages. TCRdb used MiXCR to reprocess the 5' RACE reads, holding one entry per CDR3 protein. The sample holds about 970,000 distinct CDR3 sequences, just over 50% seen once. Sequencing was performed on blood. Every receptor here comes from a woman aged 55 to 70 in good health. Both conserved end residues are part of each CDR3. D genes are given only for firm matches. Where a row states a size, it is once, few, many or the class of an expanded clone; other rows omit it.

clone size,D gene,V gene,J gene,CDR3 protein,CDR3 DNA
few,TRBD2,TRBV29-1,TRBJ2-7,CSGRLAGGVEQYF,TGCAGCGGACGACTAGCGGGAGGAGTCGAGCAGTACTTC
-,-,TRBV7-9,TRBJ2-6,CASSSGQFSGANVLTF,TGTGCCAGCAGCTCCGGACAGTTCTCTGGGGCCAACGTCCTGACTTTC
-,TRBD2,TRBV7-2,TRBJ2-1,CASSLNLLAGDEQFF,TGTGCCAGCAGCTTAAATCTCCTAGCGGGAGATGAGCAGTTCTTC
-,-,TRBV15,TRBJ2-3,CATSREDWGRRTDTQYF,TGTGCCACCAGCAGAGAGGATTGGGGCCGGCGCACAGATACGCAGTATTTT
-,-,TRBV29-1,TRBJ2-7,CSVFQSTYEQYF,TGCAGCGTTTTTCAGTCCACCTACGAGCAGTACTTC
few,-,TRBV27,TRBJ1-2,CASGPPGGAYTF,TGTGCCAGCGGACCCCCGGGGGGCGCCTACACCTTC
-,TRBD1,TRBV24-1,TRBJ2-2,CATSDFRTGNTGELFF,TGTGCCACCAGTGATTTTCGGACAGGAAACACCGGGGAGCTGTTTTTT
-,-,TRBV28,TRBJ2-5,CASRVARLQETQYF,TGTGCCAGCAGGGTAGCAAGGCTACAAGAGACCCAGTACTTC
-,TRBD1,TRBV6-6,TRBJ2-7,CASSSQGSLMDEQYF,TGTGCCAGCAGTTCACAGGGGTCCCTGATGGACGAGCAGTACTTC
-,TRBD1,TRBV7-2,TRBJ1-1,CASSSAGQKEAFF,TGTGCCAGCAGCTCCGCGGGACAGAAAGAAGCTTTCTTT
-,TRBD2,TRBV29-1,TRBJ2-1,CSVERGGSGRALGEQFF,TGCAGCGTGGAAAGAGGGGGGAGCGGGAGGGCCTTGGGTGAGCAGTTCTTC
many,-,TRBV6-5,TRBJ2-4,CASSPGSNIQYF,TGTGCCAGCAGTCCGGGGTCAAACATTCAGTACTTC
few,-,TRBV4-1,TRBJ2-3,CASSQGIQADTQYF,TGCGCCAGCAGCCAGGGAATCCAGGCAGATACGCAGTATTTT
once,-,TRBV7-2,TRBJ1-2,CASSLEGYSYGYTF,TGTGCCAGCAGCTTAGAAGGGTACAGCTATGGCTACACCTTC
-,TRBD2,TRBV28,TRBJ2-5,CASNAGVGARETQYF,TGTGCCAGCAATGCGGGAGTAGGGGCTCGAGAGACCCAGTACTTC
-,-,TRBV6-5,TRBJ2-7,CASRTGKLPAYNEQYF,TGTGCCAGCAGGACGGGTAAGCTGCCGGCCTACAATGAGCAGTACTTC
-,-,TRBV20-1,TRBJ1-2,CSATRSGVYGYTF,TGCAGTGCTACTAGGTCAGGCGTTTATGGCTACACCTTC
few,-,TRBV13,TRBJ2-3,CASSLAGSDSTDTQYF,TGTGCCAGCAGCTTAGCGGGTTCGGATAGCACAGATACGCAGTATTTT
few,TRBD2,TRBV20-1,TRBJ2-5,CSVGGSETQYF,TGCAGTGTGGGGGGGAGTGAGACCCAGTACTTC
few,-,TRBV21-1,TRBJ1-2,CASSPGGVPSGYTF,TGTGCCAGCAGCCCAGGAGGGGTCCCTTCCGGCTACACCTTC
-,-,TRBV4-2,TRBJ2-3,CASSQESGSTDTQYF,TGTGCCAGCAGCCAAGAAAGCGGATCTACAGATACGCAGTATTTT
-,TRBD2,TRBV7-2,TRBJ2-3,CASSFRIAGPDTQYF,TGTGCCAGCAGCTTTCGAATAGCGGGACCAGATACGCAGTATTTT